A single sample is the source of the 6 T cell receptor beta chains below, sequenced in a study of cytomegalovirus exposure and HLA in healthy donors. TCRdb's table, derived via immunoSEQ multiplex PCR, lists solely in-frame clones and lacks some. The sample includes some 90,000 clones, around nine tenths of them seen just once. The sequenced sample consisted of PBMCs. The receptors originated from a young woman in good health and CMV-seronegative.

The count of this clone is one. The rearrangement links TRBV6-1 to TRBJ1-4; TRBD1 might be the D (6 bases). Germline CDR1 and CDR2: MNHNS and SASEGT. The V end lost 4 bases, the J end lost 7 bases, and 13 bases lay between the germline ends. The CDR3 sequence is 14 residues long. The CDR3 DNA is TGTGCCAGCAGTGGTAGCAGGGGTTTTGAAAAACTGTTTTTT. This encodes CASSGSRGFEKLFF.

The V call is TRBV9, the J call TRBJ2-5; 11 bases agree with TRBD2. The CDR3 sequence is 16 residues long. V lost 10 bases and J lost 5; bases outside the gene matches: 16. Germline lookup yields CDR1 SGDLS and CDR2 YYNGEE. The DNA for the CDR3 is TGTGCCTCAGGACCCACGGGACTAGCGGTACGGGAGACCCAGTACTTC. Protein sequence: CASGPTGLAVRETQYF. Together with reference TRBV9 and TRBJ2-5, the CDR3 gives the full variable domain: DSGVTQTPKHLITATGQRVTLRCSPRSGDLSVYWYQQSLDQGLQFLIQYYNGEERAKGNILERFSAQQFPDLHSELNLSSLELGDSALYFCASGPTGLAVRETQYFGPGTRLLVL.

The genes are TRBV28 and TRBJ2-5; 12 bases fit TRBD1. The germline CDR1 and CDR2 sequences are MDHEN and SYDVKM. This CDR3 has 16 residues. Trimming removed 2 bases from V and 4 bases from J; junction bases left unmatched: 5. CDR3 coding DNA: TGTGCCAGCAGTTTAGGCGGGACAGGGGGCTCAGAGACCCAGTACTTC. It translates to CASSLGGTGGSETQYF.

J is TRBJ1-2 and V is TRBV5-1; D gene unclear. Germline V gene data show CDR1 as SGHRS and CDR2 as YFSETQ. The CDR3 consists of 13 residues. Trimming pared 5 bases from V and 6 bases from J, leaving 14 bases between. CDR3 sequence (DNA): TGCGCCAGCAGAGTTTCCCGCGACAATGGCTACACCTTC. It yields the protein CASRVSRDNGYTF.

V is TRBV2 and J is TRBJ2-1; D perhaps matches TRBD1 (6 bases). Germline V gene data show CDR1 as SNHLY and CDR2 as FYNNEI. V was pared by 7 bases and J by 6 bases, with 13 bases between. The CDR3 extends over 13 amino acids. The CDR3 here is CASNRAPFNEQFF. The CDR3 DNA reads TGTGCCAGCAACAGGGCCCCTTTCAATGAGCAGTTCTTC.

The rearrangement uses TRBV7-8 and TRBJ2-1, with 11 nucleotides matching TRBD2. Trimming at V came to 4 bases and at J to 8 bases, leaving 13 bases not matched to a gene. The CDR3 contains 17 residues. Germline CDR1 reads SGHVS; CDR2 reads FQNEAQ. The CDR3 DNA reads TGTGCCAGCAGCTCTCCCGGGACTAGCGGCGGGGGGGATGAGCAGTTCTTC. Protein product: CASSSPGTSGGGDEQFF.